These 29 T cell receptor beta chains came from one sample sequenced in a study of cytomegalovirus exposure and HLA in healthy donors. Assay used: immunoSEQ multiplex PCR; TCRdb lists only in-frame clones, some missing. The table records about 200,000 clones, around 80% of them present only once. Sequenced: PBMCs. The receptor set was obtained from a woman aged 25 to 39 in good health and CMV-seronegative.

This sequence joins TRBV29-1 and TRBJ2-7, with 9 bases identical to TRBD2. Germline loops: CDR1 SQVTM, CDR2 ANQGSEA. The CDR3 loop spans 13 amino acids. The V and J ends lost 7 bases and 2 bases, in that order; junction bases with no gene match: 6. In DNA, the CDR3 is TGCAGCGCCGGAGCGGGGGGCCCCTACGAGCAGTACTTC. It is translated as CSAGAGGPYEQYF.

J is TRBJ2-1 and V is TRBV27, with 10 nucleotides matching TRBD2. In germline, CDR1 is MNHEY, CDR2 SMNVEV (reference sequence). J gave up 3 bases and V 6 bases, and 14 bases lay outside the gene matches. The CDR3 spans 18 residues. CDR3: CASSEGVFTSGDYNEQFF. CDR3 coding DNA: TGTGCCAGCAGCGAAGGGGTGTTCACTAGCGGGGACTACAATGAGCAGTTCTTC.

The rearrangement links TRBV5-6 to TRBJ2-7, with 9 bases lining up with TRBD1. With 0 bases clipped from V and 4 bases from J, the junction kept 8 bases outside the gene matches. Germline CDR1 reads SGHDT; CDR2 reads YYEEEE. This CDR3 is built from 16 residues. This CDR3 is CASSLAGTGSMYEQYF. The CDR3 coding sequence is TGTGCCAGCAGCTTGGCAGGGACAGGGTCTATGTACGAGCAGTACTTC.

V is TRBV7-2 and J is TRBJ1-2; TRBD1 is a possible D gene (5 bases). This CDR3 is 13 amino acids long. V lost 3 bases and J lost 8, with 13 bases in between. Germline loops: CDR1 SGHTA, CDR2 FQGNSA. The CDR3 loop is CASSFNSGMGYTF. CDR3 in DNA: TGTGCCAGCAGCTTCAACTCAGGGATGGGCTACACCTTC.

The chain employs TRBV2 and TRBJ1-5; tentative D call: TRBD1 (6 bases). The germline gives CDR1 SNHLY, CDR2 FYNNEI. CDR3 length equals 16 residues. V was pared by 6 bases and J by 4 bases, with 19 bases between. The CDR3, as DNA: TGTGCCAGCAGCAAGAGACAGGTCAGTGAGAATCAGCCCCAGCATTTT. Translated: CASSKRQVSENQPQHF.

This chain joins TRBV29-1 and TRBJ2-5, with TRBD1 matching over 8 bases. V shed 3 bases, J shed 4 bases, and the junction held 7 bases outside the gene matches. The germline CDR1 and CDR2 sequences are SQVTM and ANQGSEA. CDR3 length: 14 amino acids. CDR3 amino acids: CSVDMDRVPETQYF. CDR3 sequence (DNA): TGCAGCGTTGATATGGACAGGGTCCCAGAGACCCAGTACTTC.

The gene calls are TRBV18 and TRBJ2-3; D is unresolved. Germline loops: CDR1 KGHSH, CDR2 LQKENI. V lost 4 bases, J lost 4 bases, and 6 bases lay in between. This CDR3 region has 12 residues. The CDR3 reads CASSLRSDTQYF. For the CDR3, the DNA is TGTGCCAGCTCACTGAGATCAGATACGCAGTATTTT.

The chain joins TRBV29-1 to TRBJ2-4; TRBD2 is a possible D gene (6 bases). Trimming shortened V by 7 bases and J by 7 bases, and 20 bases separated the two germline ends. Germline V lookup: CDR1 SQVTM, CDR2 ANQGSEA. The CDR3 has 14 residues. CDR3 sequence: CSASRGSDWNIQYF. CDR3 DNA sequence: TGCAGCGCCTCCCGGGGGTCCGACTGGAACATTCAGTACTTC. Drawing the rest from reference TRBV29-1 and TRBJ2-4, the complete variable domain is SAVISQKPSRDICQRGTSLTIQCQVDSQVTMMFWYRQQPGQSLTLIATANQGSEATYESGFVIDKFPISRPNLTFSTLTVSNMSPEDSSIYLCSASRGSDWNIQYFGAGTRLSVL.

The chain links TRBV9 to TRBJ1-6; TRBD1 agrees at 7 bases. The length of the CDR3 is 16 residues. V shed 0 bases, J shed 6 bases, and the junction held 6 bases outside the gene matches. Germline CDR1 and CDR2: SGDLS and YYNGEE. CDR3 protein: CASSVASQGGNSPLHF. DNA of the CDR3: TGTGCCAGCAGCGTAGCTTCGCAGGGGGGTAATTCACCCCTCCACTTT.

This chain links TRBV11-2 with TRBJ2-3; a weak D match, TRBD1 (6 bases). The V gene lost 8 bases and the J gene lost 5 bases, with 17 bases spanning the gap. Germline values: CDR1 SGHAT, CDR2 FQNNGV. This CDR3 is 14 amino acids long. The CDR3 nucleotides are TGTGCCAGCGGCGGCAGGGGAACGCTAGATACGCAGTATTTT. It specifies CASGGRGTLDTQYF.

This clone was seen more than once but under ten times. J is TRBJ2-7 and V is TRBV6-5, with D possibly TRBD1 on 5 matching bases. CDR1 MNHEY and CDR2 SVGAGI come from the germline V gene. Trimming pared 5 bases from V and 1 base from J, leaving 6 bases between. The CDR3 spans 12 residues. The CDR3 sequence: CASSDRSYEQYF. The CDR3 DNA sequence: TGTGCCAGCAGTGACAGATCCTACGAGCAGTACTTC.

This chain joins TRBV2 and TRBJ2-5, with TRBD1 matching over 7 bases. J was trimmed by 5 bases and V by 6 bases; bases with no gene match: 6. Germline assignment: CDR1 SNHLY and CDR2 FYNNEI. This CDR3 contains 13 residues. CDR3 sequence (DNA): TGTGCCAGCAGCGTACAGGGGCGGGAGACCCAGTACTTC. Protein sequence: CASSVQGRETQYF.

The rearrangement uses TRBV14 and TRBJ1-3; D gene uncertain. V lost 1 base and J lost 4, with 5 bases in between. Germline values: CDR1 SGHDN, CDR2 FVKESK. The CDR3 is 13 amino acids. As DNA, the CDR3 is TGTGCCAGCAGCCAAGTAGTAGGAAACACCATATATTTT. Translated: CASSQVVGNTIYF.

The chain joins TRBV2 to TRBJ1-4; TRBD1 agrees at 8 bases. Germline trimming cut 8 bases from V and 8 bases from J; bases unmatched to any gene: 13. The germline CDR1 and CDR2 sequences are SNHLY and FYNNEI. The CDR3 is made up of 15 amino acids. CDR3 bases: TGTGCCAGCGGAACCGACAGGGGTGTCTGGGAAAAACTGTTTTTT. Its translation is CASGTDRGVWEKLFF. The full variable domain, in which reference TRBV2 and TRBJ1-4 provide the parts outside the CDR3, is EPEVTQTPSHQVTQMGQEVILRCVPISNHLYFYWYRQILGQKVEFLVSFYNNEISEKSEIFDDQFSVERPDGSNFTLKIRSTKLEDSAMYFCASGTDRGVWEKLFFGSGTQLSVL.

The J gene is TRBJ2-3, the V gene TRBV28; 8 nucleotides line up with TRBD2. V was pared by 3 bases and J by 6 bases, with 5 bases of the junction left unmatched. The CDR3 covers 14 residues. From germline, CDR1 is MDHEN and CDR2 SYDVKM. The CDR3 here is CASSFERGFDTQYF. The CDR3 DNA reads TGTGCCAGCAGTTTTGAGCGGGGGTTTGATACGCAGTATTTT.

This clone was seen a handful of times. This CDR3 is CAISVETGRLYGYTF. The CDR3, as DNA: TGTGCCATCAGTGTTGAGACAGGGCGACTCTATGGCTACACCTTC. The V gene is TRBV10-3, the J gene TRBJ1-2; 7 nucleotides match TRBD1. After removal of 4 bases from V and 4 bases from J, the junction contained 9 bases not matched to a gene. The germline gives CDR1 ENHRY, CDR2 SYGVKD. This CDR3 region has 15 residues.

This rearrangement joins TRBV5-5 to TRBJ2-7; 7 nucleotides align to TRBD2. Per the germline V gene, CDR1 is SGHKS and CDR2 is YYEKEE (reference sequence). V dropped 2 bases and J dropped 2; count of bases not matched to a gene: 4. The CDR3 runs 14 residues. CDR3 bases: TGTGCCAGCAGCTTAAGCGGGAAAGCCTACGAGCAGTACTTC. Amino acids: CASSLSGKAYEQYF.

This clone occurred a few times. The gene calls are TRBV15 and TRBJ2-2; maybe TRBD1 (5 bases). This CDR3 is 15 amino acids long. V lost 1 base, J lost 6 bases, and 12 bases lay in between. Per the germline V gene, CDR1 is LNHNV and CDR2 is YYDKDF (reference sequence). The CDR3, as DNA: TGTGCCACCAGCAGAGGGGGAATAGGGGCCGGGGAGCTGTTTTTT. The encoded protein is CATSRGGIGAGELFF.

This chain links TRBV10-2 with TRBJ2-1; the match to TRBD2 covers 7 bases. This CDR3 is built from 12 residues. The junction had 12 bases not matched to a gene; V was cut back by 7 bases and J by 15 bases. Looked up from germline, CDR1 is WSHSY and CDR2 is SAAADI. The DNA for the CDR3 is TGCGCCAGCATCCTTGGTCAGCGGGACTTGTTCTTC. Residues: CASILGQRDLFF.

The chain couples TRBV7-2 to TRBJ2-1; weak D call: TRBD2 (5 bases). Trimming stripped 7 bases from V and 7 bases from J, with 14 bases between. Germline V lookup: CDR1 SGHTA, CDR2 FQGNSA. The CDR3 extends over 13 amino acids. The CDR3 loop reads CASTWVRGNEQFF. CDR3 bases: TGTGCCAGCACCTGGGTCCGAGGGAATGAGCAGTTCTTC.

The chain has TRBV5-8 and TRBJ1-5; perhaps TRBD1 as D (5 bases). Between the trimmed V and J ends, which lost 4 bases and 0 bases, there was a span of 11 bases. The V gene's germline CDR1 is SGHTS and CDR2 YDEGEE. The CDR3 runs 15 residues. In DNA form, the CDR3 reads TGTGCCAGCAGCCCTGGGGGGTTTAGCAATCAGCCCCAGCATTTT. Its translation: CASSPGGFSNQPQHF.

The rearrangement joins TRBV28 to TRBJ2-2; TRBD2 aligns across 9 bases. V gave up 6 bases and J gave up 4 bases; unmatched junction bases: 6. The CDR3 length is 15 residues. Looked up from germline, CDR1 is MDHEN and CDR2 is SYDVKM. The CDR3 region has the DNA TGTGCCAGCAGCCGCGGGGGGGCGGGCACCGGGGAGCTGTTTTTT. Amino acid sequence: CASSRGGAGTGELFF.

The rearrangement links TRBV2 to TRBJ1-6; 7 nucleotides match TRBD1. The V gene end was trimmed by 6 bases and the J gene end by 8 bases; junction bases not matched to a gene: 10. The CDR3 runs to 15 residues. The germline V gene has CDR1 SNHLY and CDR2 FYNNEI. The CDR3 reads CASRSEQGIHSPLHF. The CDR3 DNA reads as TGTGCCAGCAGAAGCGAACAGGGGATTCATTCACCCCTCCACTTT.

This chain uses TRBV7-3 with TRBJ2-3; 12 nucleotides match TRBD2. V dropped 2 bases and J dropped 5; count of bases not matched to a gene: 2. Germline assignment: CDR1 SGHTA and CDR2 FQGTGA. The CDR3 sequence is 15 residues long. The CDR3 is CASSLLAGGQDTQYF. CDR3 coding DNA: TGTGCCAGCAGCTTACTAGCGGGGGGGCAAGATACGCAGTATTTT.

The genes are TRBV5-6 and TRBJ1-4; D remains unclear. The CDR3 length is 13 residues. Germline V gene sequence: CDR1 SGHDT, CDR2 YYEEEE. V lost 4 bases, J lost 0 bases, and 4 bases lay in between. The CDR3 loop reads CASSLPTNEKLFF. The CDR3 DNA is TGTGCCAGCAGCCTACCAACTAATGAAAAACTGTTTTTT.

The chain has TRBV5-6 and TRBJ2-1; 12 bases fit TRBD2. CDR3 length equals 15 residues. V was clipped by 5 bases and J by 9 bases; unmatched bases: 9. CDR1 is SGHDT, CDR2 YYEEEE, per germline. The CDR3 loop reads CASSFGLAGKGEQFF. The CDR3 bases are TGTGCCAGCAGTTTCGGACTAGCGGGAAAGGGTGAGCAGTTCTTC.

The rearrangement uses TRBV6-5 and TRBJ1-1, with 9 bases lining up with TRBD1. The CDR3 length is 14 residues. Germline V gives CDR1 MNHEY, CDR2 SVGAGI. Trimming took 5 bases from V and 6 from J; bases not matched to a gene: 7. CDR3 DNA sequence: TGTGCCAGCAGTAGACAGGGGGATTCGGCTGAAGCTTTCTTT. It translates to CASSRQGDSAEAFF.

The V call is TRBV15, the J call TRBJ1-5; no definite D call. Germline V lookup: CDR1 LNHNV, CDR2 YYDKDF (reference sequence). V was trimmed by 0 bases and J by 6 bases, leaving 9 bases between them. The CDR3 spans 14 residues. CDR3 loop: CATSREVPGQPQHF. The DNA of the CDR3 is TGTGCCACCAGCAGAGAAGTTCCCGGTCAGCCCCAGCATTTT. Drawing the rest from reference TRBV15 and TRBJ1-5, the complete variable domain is DAMVIQNPRYQVTQFGKPVTLSCSQTLNHNVMYWYQQKSSQAPKLLFHYYDKDFNNEADTPDNFQSRRPNTSFCFLDIRSPGLGDTAMYLCATSREVPGQPQHFGDGTRLSIL.

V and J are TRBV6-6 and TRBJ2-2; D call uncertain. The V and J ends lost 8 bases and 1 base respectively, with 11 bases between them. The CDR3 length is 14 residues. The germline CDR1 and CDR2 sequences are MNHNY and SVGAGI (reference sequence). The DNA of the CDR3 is TGTGCCAGCTGCCTCCGACTGAACACCGGGGAGCTGTTTTTT. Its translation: CASCLRLNTGELFF.